The 15 T cell receptor beta chains reported below all come from one sample, sequenced in a study of blood T cells in healthy people across ages. A second PCR, run for about 6 to 11 cycles, used a sample-barcoded 5' primer plus a J-beta primer mix. MiXCR, applied by TCRdb to the 5' RACE reads, yields one record per CDR3 protein. The table has 1.5 million to 2 million distinct CDR3 sequences, almost 35% seen once. Material: blood. All receptors come from a woman under 40 in good health.

This clonotype occurred once. This rearrangement joins TRBV9 to TRBJ2-2; weak D call: TRBD2 (5 bases). Trimming cost V 4 bases and J 9 bases, with 10 bases left between them. Germline-derived CDR1 and CDR2 are SGDLS and YYNGEE. This CDR3 is built from 12 residues. The DNA for the CDR3 is TGTGCCAGCAGCACCGGGGAGCGGGAGCTGTTTTTT. This gives the protein CASSTGERELFF.

Note on this clonotype: A read error may account for a junction end that differs from germline. The chain links TRBV27 to TRBJ2-1; 7 bases agree with TRBD2. CDR3 length: 16 amino acids. Germline-derived CDR1 and CDR2 are MNHEY and SMNVEV (reference sequence). The CDR3 region has the DNA TGTGCCAGCAGTGCCTCGGGACTAAGCTCCTACAATAAGCAGTTCTTC. Its translation is CASSASGLSSYNKQFF.

The V gene is TRBV25-1, the J gene TRBJ2-1; 7 nucleotides align to TRBD1. The CDR3 spans 17 residues. Trimming cost V 3 bases and J 4 bases; bases outside gene matches: 12. Germline V lookup: CDR1 MGHDK, CDR2 SYGVNS. The chain's CDR3 is CASSDPRQGDSYNEQFF. As DNA, the CDR3 is TGTGCCAGCAGTGATCCAAGACAGGGCGATTCGTACAATGAGCAGTTCTTC.

This clonotype came up many times. The chain is built from TRBV3-1 and TRBJ2-3; 7 positions agree with TRBD1. The junction had 2 bases not matched to a gene; V was cut back by 3 bases and J by 2 bases. The CDR3 length is 14 residues. Germline V lookup: CDR1 LGHDT, CDR2 YNNKEL (reference sequence). The CDR3 DNA is TGTGCCAGCAGCCAGACAGGGTCCACAGATACGCAGTATTTT. Amino acids: CASSQTGSTDTQYF.

This chain uses TRBV6-2 or TRBV6-3 with TRBJ2-2, with D possibly TRBD2 on 5 matching bases. Germline V gene data show CDR1 as MNHEY and CDR2 as SVGEGT. This CDR3 comprises 16 residues. The V end was cut by 0 bases, the J end by 5 bases, with 13 bases between. CDR3 sequence: CASSYSKGVQTGELFF. CDR3 nucleotide sequence: TGTGCCAGCAGTTACTCGAAGGGAGTTCAGACCGGGGAGCTGTTTTTT.

The genes are TRBV28 and TRBJ2-5, with TRBD2 matching 8 bases. V lost 1 base, J lost 4 bases, and 5 bases stayed unmatched. Germline assignment: CDR1 MDHEN and CDR2 SYDVKM. The CDR3 consists of 15 residues. CDR3 amino acids: CASSLYISGIETQYF. Written as DNA, the CDR3 is TGTGCCAGCAGTTTATATATTAGCGGGATAGAGACCCAGTACTTC.

The rearrangement joins TRBV27 to TRBJ2-5, with TRBD2 identical over 13 bases. V was clipped by 7 bases and J by 2 bases; unmatched bases: 7. CDR1 and CDR2 from the germline V gene are MNHEY and SMNVEV (reference sequence). CDR3 length equals 16 residues. In nucleotides, the CDR3 is TGTGCCAGCAACCTGGGACTAGCGGGACCTCAAGAGACCCAGTACTTC. Residues: CASNLGLAGPQETQYF.

Regarding this clonotype: Being one base from a much bigger clone, this may be a read error. The chain recombines TRBV29-1 with TRBJ2-4; unclear D gene. The DNA end is more similar to TRBJ2-7, so the J call may be wrong. Looked up from germline, CDR1 is SQVTM and CDR2 is ANQGSEA. The CDR3 runs to 12 residues. CDR3 in amino acids: CSTFWAPGEQYF. The CDR3 nucleotides read TGCAGTACTTTTTGGGCCCCCGGCGAGCAGTACTTC.

The chain links TRBV15 to TRBJ2-3; 9 bases are a match to TRBD1. Losses at the gene ends were 9 bases for V and 0 bases for J; bases not matched to a gene: 13. CDR3 size: 17 residues. The germline V gene has CDR1 LNHNV and CDR2 YYDKDF (reference sequence). CDR3 sequence reads: CATSGTGLKTSTDTQYF. The CDR3 DNA reads TGTGCCACGTCCGGGACAGGGTTAAAAACTAGCACAGATACGCAGTATTTT.

This clonotype has more than one count but fewer than ten. The chain joins TRBV11-2 to TRBJ1-4; possibly TRBD1 for D (5 bases). CDR1 SGHAT and CDR2 FQNNGV come from the germline V gene. With 0 bases removed from V and 7 bases from J, the gap between germline ends came to 15 bases. The length of the CDR3 is 16 residues. The CDR3 sequence: CASSLDWSRVGEKLFF. The CDR3 DNA reads TGTGCCAGCAGCTTAGACTGGAGCAGGGTTGGTGAAAAACTGTTTTTT.

This clonotype was detected only a few times. J is TRBJ1-2 and V is TRBV29-1; TRBD1 is a possible D gene (6 bases). This CDR3 region has 12 residues. The V end was cut by 6 bases, the J end by 3 bases, with 11 bases between. Germline V lookup: CDR1 SQVTM, CDR2 ANQGSEA. Here the CDR3 reads CSVGQPDYGYTF. The CDR3 bases are TGCAGCGTCGGACAGCCAGACTATGGCTACACCTTC.

This clonotype was picked up one time. The V gene is TRBV20-1, the J gene TRBJ2-4; 12 bases agree with TRBD1. V lost 7 bases and J lost 1; bases outside the gene matches: 11. The CDR3 totals 17 residues. Germline loops: CDR1 DFQATT, CDR2 SNEGSKA (reference sequence). The CDR3 sequence is CSVPGQGARKAKNIQYF. In DNA, the CDR3 is TGCAGTGTTCCGGGACAGGGGGCGAGGAAGGCCAAAAACATTCAGTACTTC.

On this clonotype: This could be a read error, since a much larger clone is one nucleotide away. The chain combines TRBV5-5 with TRBJ2-7; the D gene is possibly TRBD2 (7 bases). From germline, CDR1 is SGHKS and CDR2 YYEKEE (reference sequence). Trimming pared 6 bases from V and 7 bases from J, leaving 26 bases between. There are 16 residues in the CDR3. Here the CDR3 reads CASTWEGGRGYNEQYF. The CDR3 coding sequence is TGTGCCAGCACCTGGGAGGGGGGGAGAGGATACAATGAGCAGTACTTC. Full variable domain (remainder filled in from reference TRBV5-5 and TRBJ2-7): DAGVTQSPTHLIKTRGQQVTLRCSPISGHKSVSWYQQVLGQGPQFIFQYYEKEERGRGNFPDRFSARQFPNYSSELNVNALLLGDSALYLCASTWEGGRGYNEQYFGPGTRLTVT.

In this sample, this clonotype turned up once. This clone may be a read error of a much larger clone one base away. The rearrangement uses TRBV7-2 and TRBJ1-1, with no clear D. Germline lookup yields CDR1 SGHTA and CDR2 FQGNSA. The CDR3 runs 14 residues. This CDR3 reads CAGSLVGGDTEAFF. The CDR3 DNA is TGTGCCGGCAGCTTAGTTGGCGGAGACACTGAAGCTTTCTTT.

Many counts were recorded for this clonotype. This chain joins TRBV20-1 and TRBJ2-7; TRBD2 agrees at 10 bases. V was clipped by 4 bases and J by 2 bases; unmatched bases: 2. The CDR3 runs to 13 residues. The germline V gene has CDR1 DFQATT and CDR2 SNEGSKA (reference sequence). CDR3 sequence (DNA): TGCAGTGCTACCGGGACTAGCGCCTACGAGCAGTACTTC. Protein: CSATGTSAYEQYF.